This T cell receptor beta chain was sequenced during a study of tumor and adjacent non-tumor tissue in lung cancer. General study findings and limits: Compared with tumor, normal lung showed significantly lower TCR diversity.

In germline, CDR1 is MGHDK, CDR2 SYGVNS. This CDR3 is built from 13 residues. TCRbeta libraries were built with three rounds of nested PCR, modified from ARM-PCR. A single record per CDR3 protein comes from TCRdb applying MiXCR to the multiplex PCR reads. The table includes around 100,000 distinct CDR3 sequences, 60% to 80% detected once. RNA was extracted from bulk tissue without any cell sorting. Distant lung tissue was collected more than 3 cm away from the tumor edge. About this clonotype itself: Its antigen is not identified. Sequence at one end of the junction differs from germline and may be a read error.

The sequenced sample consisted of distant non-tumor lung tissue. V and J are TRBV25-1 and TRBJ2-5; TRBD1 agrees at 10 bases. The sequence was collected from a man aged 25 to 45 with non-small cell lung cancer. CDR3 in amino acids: CASTTGGTKAQYF. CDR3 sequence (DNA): TGTGCCAGCACGACAGGGGGCACCAAAGCCCAGTACTTT.